Below, 22 T cell receptor beta chains from the same sample are listed, as sequenced in a study of control samples from healthy donors and cancer patients. Only in-frame clones appear in the TCRdb table, and some are missing; sequencing was by immunoSEQ multiplex PCR. The top ten clones hold about 10% of a sample with 100,000 or so clones, roughly 83% of them seen once. The sequencing sample was made of blood. Receptors originate from a woman aged 25 to 39 in good health.

This clone was observed a few times. The CDR3: CASSLKGYEQYF. The DNA of the CDR3 is TGTGCCAGCAGTTTAAAGGGCTACGAGCAGTACTTC. This chain uses TRBV27 with TRBJ2-7; D gene ambiguous. V dropped 2 bases and J dropped 3 bases, with 5 bases sitting between them. In germline, CDR1 is MNHEY, CDR2 SMNVEV (reference sequence). The CDR3 extends over 12 amino acids.

This chain links TRBV6-5 with TRBJ2-1; 7 bases match TRBD2. The J segment lost 3 bases and the V segment lost 4 bases, leaving 0 bases of the junction unmatched. CDR3 size: 13 residues. The germline gives CDR1 MNHEY, CDR2 SVGAGI. Here the CDR3 DNA reads TGTGCCAGCAGTTGGGGGGGCTACAATGAGCAGTTCTTC. Translation gives CASSWGGYNEQFF.

The V call is TRBV5-6, the J call TRBJ1-2, with TRBD1 as a possible D gene (6 bases). The CDR3 contains 14 residues. Trimming took off 0 bases at V and 8 bases at J, with 14 bases between the two ends. CDR1 is SGHDT and CDR2 is YYEEEE in the germline V gene. This chain's CDR3 is CASSLGQGYGGYTF. The DNA for the CDR3 is TGTGCCAGCAGCTTGGGGCAGGGGTATGGGGGCTACACCTTC. Complete variable domain (other parts from reference TRBV5-6 and TRBJ1-2): DAGVTQSPTHLIKTRGQQVTLRCSPKSGHDTVSWYQQALGQGPQFIFQYYEEEERQRGNFPDRFSGHQFPNYSSELNVNALLLGDSALYLCASSLGQGYGGYTFGSGTRLTVV.

This clone was detected ten times or more. The V call is TRBV9, the J call TRBJ1-1, with D uncertain. This CDR3 is built from 13 residues. Germline CDR1 and CDR2: SGDLS and YYNGEE. Between the trimmed V and J ends, which lost 0 bases and 1 base, there was a span of 4 bases. Here the CDR3 reads CASSVAQNTEAFF. CDR3 nucleotides: TGTGCCAGCAGCGTAGCCCAGAACACTGAAGCTTTCTTT.

The rearrangement joins TRBV27 to TRBJ2-7, with D possibly TRBD1 on 7 matching bases. Germline V lookup: CDR1 MNHEY, CDR2 SMNVEV (reference sequence). The CDR3 runs to 16 residues. V was clipped by 0 bases and J by 6 bases, with 18 bases between them. CDR3 protein: CASSLSPRQGLSEQYF. The CDR3 nucleotides read TGTGCCAGCAGTTTATCACCCCGACAGGGACTCTCCGAGCAGTACTTC.

This clone was seen a few times. V is TRBV5-4 and J is TRBJ2-5, with D unresolved. The germline V gene encodes CDR1 SGHNT and CDR2 YYREEE (reference sequence). Trimming took off 1 base at V and 1 base at J, with 8 bases between the two ends. This CDR3 spans 14 amino acids. The CDR3 DNA reads as TGTGCCAGCAGCTTGTTTAACAGCCAAGAGACCCAGTACTTC. It codes for CASSLFNSQETQYF.

The V and J genes are TRBV6-5 and TRBJ1-2; D possibly corresponds to TRBD1 (6 bases). Germline lookup yields CDR1 MNHEY and CDR2 SVGAGI. The CDR3 runs to 14 residues. Trimming took off 6 bases at V and 1 base at J, with 12 bases between the two ends. The CDR3 loop is CASRRGGGNYGYTF. CDR3 coding DNA: TGTGCCAGCAGGAGAGGAGGGGGTAACTATGGCTACACCTTC.

The J gene is TRBJ2-3, the V gene TRBV2; no clear D. V lost 7 bases and J lost 1, with 9 bases in between. CDR3 length: 13 amino acids. CDR1 is SNHLY and CDR2 is FYNNEI in the germline V gene. This CDR3 reads CASTVTRTDTQYF. The CDR3 DNA is TGTGCCAGCACCGTTACCCGCACAGATACGCAGTATTTT.

This chain connects TRBV6-6 to TRBJ1-6, with a weak D call TRBD1 (6 bases). The CDR3 is 15 amino acids. Trimming shortened V by 5 bases and J by 2 bases, and 10 bases separated the two germline ends. Per germline, CDR1 MNHNY and CDR2 SVGAGI (reference sequence). CDR3 residues: CASSNRDTYNSPLHF. In DNA, the CDR3 is TGTGCCAGCAGTAACCGGGACACCTATAATTCACCCCTCCACTTT.

V gene TRBV5-1 combines with J gene TRBJ2-3; 8 bases line up with TRBD2. The CDR3 has 17 amino acids. CDR1 is SGHRS, CDR2 YFSETQ, per germline. V was clipped by 2 bases and J by 1 base; unmatched bases: 9. Here the CDR3 DNA reads TGCGCCAGCAGCTTTCGGAGTAGCGGGGAAGGCACAGATACGCAGTATTTT. Amino acid sequence: CASSFRSSGEGTDTQYF.

The rearrangement links TRBV5-6 to TRBJ1-6, with D possibly being TRBD1 (6 bases). CDR3 size: 15 residues. The germline V and J ends were trimmed by 0 bases and 9 bases, with 13 bases remaining between them. Germline CDR1 reads SGHDT; CDR2 reads YYEEEE. CDR3 bases: TGTGCCAGCAGCTTGGTAGGGGGGATAATTTCACCCCTCCACTTT. Translation gives CASSLVGGIISPLHF. The full variable domain, its missing parts supplied by reference TRBV5-6 and TRBJ1-6, is DAGVTQSPTHLIKTRGQQVTLRCSPKSGHDTVSWYQQALGQGPQFIFQYYEEEERQRGNFPDRFSGHQFPNYSSELNVNALLLGDSALYLCASSLVGGIISPLHFGNGTRLTVT.

V gene TRBV29-1 combines with J gene TRBJ1-2; maybe TRBD1 (5 bases). Per the germline V gene, CDR1 is SQVTM and CDR2 is ANQGSEA. The CDR3 is 13 amino acids. Trimming stripped 4 bases from V and 8 bases from J, with 17 bases between. In DNA form, the CDR3 reads TGCAGCGTTGGGGTAGGGGACGCCTTGGGCTACACCTTC. It encodes CSVGVGDALGYTF.

The rearrangement uses TRBV6-4 and TRBJ1-2; D ambiguous. CDR1 is MRHNA, CDR2 SNTAGT, per germline. The CDR3 has 13 residues. V shed 2 bases and J shed 8 bases, with 12 bases lying between them. The CDR3 loop is CASSDGRVGGYTF. The CDR3 nucleotides read TGTGCCAGCAGTGACGGGAGGGTCGGGGGCTACACCTTC.

In its sample, this clone was seen a few times. The rearrangement uses TRBV14 and TRBJ1-2, with D unclear. Trimming took 1 base from V and 8 from J, leaving 11 bases between them. The germline CDR1 and CDR2 sequences are SGHDN and FVKESK. This CDR3 region has 13 residues. Written as DNA, the CDR3 is TGTGCCAGCAGCCAAGTCCGTTTGGGGGGCTACACCTTC. Protein product: CASSQVRLGGYTF.

The CDR3 loop reads CASSEPGTDTQYF. For the CDR3, the DNA is TGTGCCAGCAGTGAACCTGGGACAGATACGCAGTATTTT. The rearrangement uses TRBV2 and TRBJ2-3; D is ambiguous. The CDR3 is 13 amino acids. Germline assignment: CDR1 SNHLY and CDR2 FYNNEI. V gave up 2 bases and J gave up 3 bases, with 6 bases separating them. The full variable domain, in which reference TRBV2 and TRBJ2-3 provide the parts outside the CDR3, is EPEVTQTPSHQVTQMGQEVILRCVPISNHLYFYWYRQILGQKVEFLVSFYNNEISEKSEIFDDQFSVERPDGSNFTLKIRSTKLEDSAMYFCASSEPGTDTQYFGPGTRLTVL.

This clone was observed a handful of times. This chain links TRBV18 with TRBJ1-2; D remains unclear. The germline V gene encodes CDR1 KGHSH and CDR2 LQKENI. V shed 3 bases and J shed 8 bases, with 13 bases lying between them. The CDR3 contains 13 residues. CDR3 bases: TGTGCCAGCTCACCGGATAGGGATATCGGCTACACCTTC. Translated: CASSPDRDIGYTF.

The rearrangement joins TRBV6-5 to TRBJ2-3; D could derive from TRBD1 or TRBD2 (5 bases each). Trimming removed 6 bases at V and 0 bases at J, with 7 bases between. The CDR3 consists of 13 residues. Germline CDR1 reads MNHEY; CDR2 reads SVGAGI. CDR3 amino acids: CASSRDSTDTQYF. In nucleotides, the CDR3 is TGTGCCAGCAGCCGGGACAGCACAGATACGCAGTATTTT.

The chain combines TRBV6-1 with TRBJ1-5, with 7 bases matching TRBD1. Germline V gene sequence: CDR1 MNHNS, CDR2 SASEGT. This CDR3 contains 14 residues. J was trimmed by 6 bases and V by 2 bases; bases with no gene match: 4. The CDR3: CASSELTGSQPQHF. In DNA form, the CDR3 reads TGTGCCAGCAGTGAATTGACAGGGTCTCAGCCCCAGCATTTT.

This clone has a single count. The gene calls are TRBV6-5 and TRBJ1-4, with D uncertain. Germline CDR1 is MNHEY and CDR2 is SVGAGI. The V and J ends lost 5 bases and 10 bases respectively, with 17 bases between them. The CDR3 is 14 amino acids. The CDR3 here is CASSHGRTDGKLFF. The CDR3 DNA follows: TGTGCCAGCAGTCATGGAAGGACGGACGGAAAACTGTTTTTT.

The rearrangement links TRBV5-5 to TRBJ1-1; D is unresolved. Germline CDR1 is SGHKS and CDR2 is YYEKEE (reference sequence). V was clipped by 4 bases and J by 5 bases, with 24 bases between them. The CDR3 has 17 amino acids. The CDR3 sequence: CASSPFQSRAQGTEAFF. The DNA of the CDR3 is TGTGCCAGCAGCCCATTCCAGTCCCGGGCCCAAGGTACTGAAGCTTTCTTT.

In this sample, this clone turned up once. The chain carries TRBV6-6 and TRBJ2-1; a possible D gene is TRBD2 (6 bases). V was trimmed by 5 bases and J by 8 bases, leaving 10 bases between them. The CDR3 length is 12 residues. Germline lookup yields CDR1 MNHNY and CDR2 SVGAGI (reference sequence). The DNA for the CDR3 is TGTGCCAGCAGTAGGGACTCTGATGAGCAGTTCTTC. Its protein product is CASSRDSDEQFF.

This sequence joins TRBV19 and TRBJ1-5, with 9 positions matching TRBD1. With 1 base clipped from V and 6 bases from J, the junction kept 7 bases outside the gene matches. In germline, CDR1 is LNHDA, CDR2 SQIVND (reference sequence). The CDR3 loop spans 16 amino acids. The CDR3 sequence: CASSIVGGQGRQPQHF. DNA of the CDR3: TGTGCCAGTAGTATAGTTGGGGGACAGGGACGTCAGCCCCAGCATTTT.